A single sample gave rise to the 24 T cell receptor beta chains below, sequenced in a study of metastatic and nonmetastatic thyroid tumors. Nobody among the patients had been given any treatment before thyroid surgery. TCRdb reassembled clones from the PCR reads with MiXCR. The sample lists under 15,000 clones, approximately 30% occurring once. Material: tumor tissue. These receptors were taken from a female donor with papillary thyroid cancer or a benign thyroid nodule (not recorded which). Some clones in this sample may be carry-over from other donors' samples.

On this clone: A read error is likely, as this CDR3 ends without the conserved phenylalanine or tryptophan. The genes are TRBV5-1 and TRBJ2-7; D perhaps matches TRBD2 (5 bases). Germline V gene sequence: CDR1 SGHRS, CDR2 YFSETQ. The CDR3 spans 14 residues. CDR3 sequence (DNA): TGCGCCGGCAGCGGACTGGGCCCGAGCTACGAGCAGTACCTC. Encoded protein: CAGSGLGPSYEQYL.

The chain carries TRBV9 and TRBJ2-2, with a weak D call TRBD1 (6 bases). V lost 1 base and J 6 bases, leaving 10 bases between the germline ends. CDR1 and CDR2 (germline): SGDLS, YYNGEE. CDR3 length: 14 amino acids. As DNA, the CDR3 is TGTGCCAGCAGCGTACAGGGGAGTGCCGGGGAGCTGTTTTTT. Encoded protein: CASSVQGSAGELFF.

On this clone: At one end the junction does not follow the germline gene, possibly because of a read error. The V gene is TRBV6-1, the J gene TRBJ2-3, with D tentatively TRBD2 (5 bases). Germline-derived CDR1 and CDR2 are MNHNS and SASEGT. This CDR3 has 14 residues. CDR3 in amino acids: CASTPGTWGDTHYF. CDR3 DNA: TGTGCCAGCACCCCCGGTACCTGGGGAGATACGCATTATTTT.

This sequence joins TRBV20-1 and TRBJ2-7; weak D call: TRBD1 (5 bases). V was cut by 5 bases and J by 6 bases, with 11 bases left in between. This CDR3 contains 11 residues. In germline, CDR1 is DFQATT, CDR2 SNEGSKA (reference sequence). DNA of the CDR3: TGCAGTGCTGTGGGGCCCGGCGAGCAGTACTTC. Translating gives CSAVGPGEQYF.

The chain has TRBV6-1 and TRBJ2-7; a weak D match, TRBD2 (6 bases). This CDR3 is built from 17 residues. V dropped 5 bases and J dropped 3 bases, with 23 bases sitting between them. CDR1 MNHNS and CDR2 SASEGT come from the germline V gene. CDR3 sequence (DNA): TGTGCCAGCAGTCGAACCGGGTTGGTGGCGGGGAACTACGAGCAGTACTTC. Protein sequence: CASSRTGLVAGNYEQYF.

This clone was detected a few times. An end of the junction differs from the germline gene, which may be a read error. The chain is built from TRBV27 and TRBJ2-7, with D possibly being TRBD1 (5 bases). From germline, CDR1 is MNHEY and CDR2 SMNVEV (reference sequence). This CDR3 has 14 residues. As DNA, the CDR3 is TGTGCCAGCAGCCGCAGGGTCGACACCTACGAGCAGTACTTT. Translating gives CASSRRVDTYEQYF.

The genes are TRBV11-2 and TRBJ2-1, with D tentatively TRBD2 (5 bases). The germline V gene encodes CDR1 SGHAT and CDR2 FQNNGV. V shed 8 bases and J shed 3 bases, with 17 bases lying between them. The CDR3 contains 15 residues. CDR3 region: CASLPRAGGYNEQFF. The CDR3 coding sequence is TGTGCCAGCCTCCCGCGGGCGGGCGGCTACAATGAGCAGTTCTTC.

In its sample, this clone was seen once. The V and J genes are TRBV20-1 and TRBJ1-3; TRBD1 is a possible D gene (5 bases). CDR3 length: 14 amino acids. Germline CDR1 DFQATT, CDR2 SNEGSKA (reference sequence). V shed 6 bases and J shed 2 bases, with 14 bases lying between them. CDR3 protein: CSAVGGEAGNTIYF. DNA of the CDR3: TGCAGTGCCGTGGGGGGGGAGGCTGGAAACACCATATATTTT.

This chain joins TRBV20-1 and TRBJ2-3; 9 positions agree with TRBD2. The CDR3 totals 14 residues. Germline loops: CDR1 DFQATT, CDR2 SNEGSKA (reference sequence). CDR3 sequence (DNA): TGCAGGAGTATAGCGGGGGCAAGCACAGATACGCAGTATTTT. Residues: CRSIAGASTDTQYF.

This clone appeared many times. At one boundary the junction diverges from the germline segment, which might be a read error. The chain uses TRBV10-1 and TRBJ1-2; D is unresolved. CDR1 WNHNN and CDR2 SYGVQD come from the germline V gene (reference sequence). The CDR3 length is 8 residues. The CDR3 DNA follows: TGCGCCAGCAGGGAAAGGATTTTC. The encoded protein is CASRERIF.

V is TRBV7-9 and J is TRBJ2-3; tentatively, D is TRBD1 or TRBD2 (5 bases each). The germline V and J ends were trimmed by 6 bases and 3 bases, with 10 bases remaining between them. This CDR3 spans 13 amino acids. Per the germline V gene, CDR1 is SEHNR and CDR2 is FQNEAQ (reference sequence). The CDR3 sequence is CASRRGQTDTQYF. CDR3 nucleotides: TGTGCCAGCAGGAGGGGTCAGACAGATACGCAGTATTTT.

By share, this clone ranks as medium-sized. The chain combines TRBV7-9 with TRBJ1-6; 10 nucleotides line up with TRBD1. The V segment lost 7 bases and the J segment 9 bases; nucleotides outside the gene matches: 6. Germline values: CDR1 SEHNR, CDR2 FQNEAQ (reference sequence). The CDR3 runs to 14 residues. In nucleotides, the CDR3 is TGTGCCAGCAACTCGGGACAGGGGATTTCACCCCTCCACTTT. It is translated as CASNSGQGISPLHF.

This clone was counted between two and nine times. J is TRBJ2-7 and V is TRBV6-1, with 14 bases identical to TRBD2. The CDR3 runs 15 residues. V was clipped by 6 bases and J by 3 bases; unmatched bases: 4. From germline, CDR1 is MNHNS and CDR2 SASEGT. CDR3 residues: CASRTGTSGSYEQYF. The CDR3 DNA reads as TGTGCCAGCAGGACCGGGACTAGCGGGAGCTACGAGCAGTACTTC.

By sample share, this clone is medium-sized. The chain uses TRBV7-9 and TRBJ1-4, with D hard to call. Germline V CDR1 and CDR2: SEHNR, FQNEAQ (reference sequence). The V end was cut by 1 base, the J end by 1 base, with 4 bases between. There are 14 residues in the CDR3. In DNA form, the CDR3 reads TGTGCCAGCAGCTTAGTGGGAACTAATGAAAAACTGTTTTTT. This encodes CASSLVGTNEKLFF.

V and J are TRBV11-1 and TRBJ2-6; 9 nucleotides align to TRBD2. Trimming removed 9 bases from V and 2 bases from J; junction bases left unmatched: 8. Germline CDR1 SGHAT, CDR2 FQDESV (reference sequence). The CDR3 is made up of 16 amino acids. Here the CDR3 reads CARGSGSNAGANVLTF. The CDR3 coding sequence is TGTGCCAGGGGTAGCGGGAGTAACGCTGGGGCCAACGTCCTGACTTTC. Looking up the rest from reference TRBV11-1 and TRBJ2-6 gives the full variable domain: EAEVAQSPRYKITEKSQAVAFWCDPISGHATLYWYRQILGQGPELLVQFQDESVVDDSQLPKDRFSAERLKGVDSTLKIQPAELGDSAMYLCARGSGSNAGANVLTFGAGSRLTVL.

The chain carries TRBV6-4 and TRBJ2-3, with D hard to call. Germline V gene lookup returns CDR1 MRHNA and CDR2 SNTAGT. V shed 6 bases and J shed 2 bases, with 9 bases lying between them. There are 13 residues in the CDR3. The CDR3 DNA follows: TGTGCCAGCAGCACTCTTCCCACAGATACGCAGTATTTT. Its protein is CASSTLPTDTQYF.

This clone was detected many times. V usage is TRBV5-5 and J usage is TRBJ2-7, with 9 bases aligning to TRBD2. Per the germline V gene, CDR1 is SGHKS and CDR2 is YYEKEE (reference sequence). Germline trimming cut 0 bases from V and 0 bases from J; bases unmatched to any gene: 4. The CDR3 extends over 16 amino acids. The CDR3 nucleotides are TGTGCCAGCAGCTTGGGCCTAGCGGGGTTCTCCTACGAGCAGTACTTC. Its protein product is CASSLGLAGFSYEQYF.

This clone was seen ten or more times. The chain has TRBV18 and TRBJ2-5; 9 bases match TRBD1. CDR3 size: 15 residues. Germline CDR1 KGHSH, CDR2 LQKENI. The V segment lost 4 bases and the J segment 4 bases; nucleotides outside the gene matches: 7. The chain's CDR3 is CASSRGQGRLETQYF. The DNA of the CDR3 is TGTGCCAGCTCACGGGGACAGGGACGTTTAGAGACCCAGTACTTC.

The rearrangement joins TRBV19 to TRBJ1-1; possibly TRBD1 for D (6 bases). Trimming pared 7 bases from V and 7 bases from J, leaving 19 bases between. CDR3 size: 14 residues. Germline V CDR1 and CDR2: LNHDA, SQIVND (reference sequence). This CDR3 is CASIGGVAGIEAFF. CDR3 in DNA: TGTGCCAGTATAGGGGGGGTAGCTGGCATTGAAGCTTTCTTT.

In its sample, this clone was seen many times. The chain joins TRBV4-1 to TRBJ2-4; possible D gene TRBD2, 5 bases. Per the germline V gene, CDR1 is MGHRA and CDR2 is YSYEKL. Trimming left V 0 bases short and J 6 bases short, with 15 bases between. The CDR3 is 16 residues long. The CDR3 bases are TGCGCCAGCAGCCAAGAGTGGGCGGGCGAGAGAAACATTCAGTACTTC. It translates to CASSQEWAGERNIQYF.

This clone was counted ten times or more. The V and J genes are TRBV5-8 and TRBJ2-3, with 7 bases matching TRBD1. Unmatched junction bases numbered 4, after V lost 5 bases and J lost 1 base. The CDR3 is 14 residues long. Germline loops: CDR1 SGHTS, CDR2 YDEGEE. The CDR3: CASRTGRGTDTQYF. The DNA for the CDR3 is TGTGCCAGCAGGACAGGGAGAGGCACAGATACGCAGTATTTT.

This clone is labeled medium-sized (0.01 to 0.1%). The chain carries TRBV20-1 and TRBJ2-5; 9 bases line up with TRBD2. CDR1 and CDR2 (germline): DFQATT, SNEGSKA (reference sequence). This CDR3 contains 13 residues. Trimming at V came to 5 bases and at J to 5 bases, leaving 6 bases not matched to a gene. The CDR3 DNA follows: TGCAGTGCTCAAGCGGGAGGTCTGGAGACCCAGTACTTC. Protein sequence: CSAQAGGLETQYF.

The chain has TRBV5-1 and TRBJ2-7, with TRBD2 matching over 10 bases. This CDR3 spans 16 amino acids. Germline V gene sequence: CDR1 SGHRS, CDR2 YFSETQ. Trimming cost V 0 bases and J 0 bases; bases outside gene matches: 3. The CDR3 loop is CASSLEASGSSYEQYF. DNA of the CDR3: TGCGCCAGCAGCTTGGAGGCTAGCGGGAGCTCCTACGAGCAGTACTTC.

This clone is deemed medium-sized. The gene calls are TRBV27 and TRBJ2-1, with 9 bases lining up with TRBD2. The germline V gene encodes CDR1 MNHEY and CDR2 SMNVEV (reference sequence). The CDR3 is made up of 14 amino acids. J lost 9 bases, V lost 5 bases, and 8 bases had no gene match. The CDR3 here is CASSGLGLALEQFF. The DNA of the CDR3 is TGTGCCAGCAGTGGCCTGGGACTAGCCCTTGAGCAGTTCTTC.